Presented here are 14 T cell receptor beta chains from one specimen sequenced in a study of regulatory T cells in long-lasting Graves disease. Stated time point: persistent/refractory GD, antithyroid drugs over 5 years with positive TRAb. The TCR library was prepared using RNA isolated from PBMCs. Arm-PCR of CDR3 regions and iRepertoire HTBI primers were the basis on which TCR beta libraries were built. TCRdb analysed the multiplex PCR reads with MiXCR anew, one entry per CDR3 protein. Of about half a million distinct CDR3 sequences in the sample, around a fifth are singletons; the top ten hold roughly 13%. This material consisted of peripheral blood mononuclear cells (PBMCs), taken when the disease was refractory, from a patient treated with antithyroid drugs. These TCRs come from a female donor with Graves disease.

At least ten counts were recorded for this clonotype. The chain recombines TRBV28 with TRBJ1-2, with TRBD1 matching over 9 bases. Germline loops: CDR1 MDHEN, CDR2 SYDVKM. CDR3 length equals 14 residues. V was pared by 3 bases and J by 6 bases, with 5 bases of the junction left unmatched. The CDR3 loop is CASSLFTGGNGYTF. In nucleotides, the CDR3 is TGTGCCAGCAGTTTGTTCACAGGGGGCAATGGCTACACCTTC.

CDR3 nucleotides: TGTGCCAGTAGTCCCACGGGAAAGGCCAACTATGGCTACACCTTC. This sequence encodes CASSPTGKANYGYTF. The chain couples TRBV19 to TRBJ1-2; D not resolved. This CDR3 spans 15 amino acids. Trimming pared 5 bases from V and 2 bases from J, leaving 15 bases between. Looked up from germline, CDR1 is LNHDA and CDR2 is SQIVND (reference sequence).

This chain uses TRBV19 with TRBJ1-1; D is undetermined. V lost 3 bases to trimming and J lost 4 bases, with 9 bases between them. In germline, CDR1 is LNHDA, CDR2 SQIVND (reference sequence). The CDR3 consists of 13 residues. For the CDR3, the DNA is TGTGCCAGTAGTATTTTTAGGTTCACTGAAGCTTTCTTT. It specifies CASSIFRFTEAFF.

The table lists this clonotype with many counts. The rearrangement uses TRBV7-8 and TRBJ2-7; D is unresolved. Trimming took 4 bases from V and 3 from J, leaving 19 bases between them. The V gene's germline CDR1 is SGHVS and CDR2 FQNEAQ. This CDR3 spans 16 amino acids. Written as DNA, the CDR3 is TGTGCCAGCAGCTCTTCCCGCTTCGGGCCTTTCTACGAGCAGTACTTC. Encoded protein: CASSSSRFGPFYEQYF.

The CDR3 bases are TGCAGTGCTTCCTCGGCCGCCGGGGTTGCTGAAGCTTTCTTT. It translates to CSASSAAGVAEAFF. This chain connects TRBV20-1 to TRBJ1-1; no reliable D call. Per germline, CDR1 DFQATT and CDR2 SNEGSKA (reference sequence). The CDR3 covers 14 residues. V dropped 5 bases and J dropped 6 bases, with 19 bases sitting between them.

V usage is TRBV4-3 and J usage is TRBJ1-2; no clear D gene. CDR1 LGHNA and CDR2 YSLEER come from the germline V gene. This CDR3 has 15 residues. The ends were cut back, 0 bases at V and 3 bases at J, with 11 bases in the middle. The CDR3, as DNA: TGCGCCAGCAGCCAAGATCAAGGGTCCGACTATGGCTACACCTTC. Translating it yields CASSQDQGSDYGYTF.

This clonotype was counted ten times or more. In nucleotides, the CDR3 is TGTGCCAGCAGACTCGACAGGGAGGGAAACATTCAGTACTTC. Translating gives CASRLDREGNIQYF. The rearrangement uses TRBV28 and TRBJ2-4; perhaps D is TRBD1 or TRBD2 (7 bases each). Germline V lookup: CDR1 MDHEN, CDR2 SYDVKM. V lost 6 bases to trimming and J lost 6 bases, with 15 bases between them. This CDR3 contains 14 residues.

This clonotype has a count of ten or more. The chain combines TRBV12-3 or TRBV12-4 with TRBJ2-5; D may match TRBD1 or TRBD2 (5 bases each). The CDR3 sequence is 14 residues long. V was shortened by 6 bases and J by 1 base, with 12 bases between the two germline ends. CDR3 sequence reads: CASSRRDAQETQYF. The CDR3 bases are TGTGCCAGCAGCCGCCGGGACGCCCAAGAGACCCAGTACTTC.

The gene calls are TRBV25-1 and TRBJ2-5; D gene uncertain. The V gene's germline CDR1 is MGHDK and CDR2 SYGVNS. The V end lost 4 bases, the J end lost 0 bases, and 9 bases lay between the germline ends. The CDR3 extends over 14 amino acids. CDR3 amino acids: CASSGAGDQETQYF. The CDR3 DNA sequence: TGTGCCAGCAGTGGCGCTGGAGACCAAGAGACCCAGTACTTC.

This clonotype was detected only a few times. V is TRBV7-9 and J is TRBJ1-1; D is uncertain. CDR1 and CDR2 (germline): SEHNR, FQNEAQ (reference sequence). Trimming cost V 5 bases and J 7 bases, with 14 bases left between them. The CDR3 is 13 residues long. The CDR3 protein is CASSPGPAGEAFF. The CDR3 DNA follows: TGTGCCAGCAGCCCCGGCCCGGCAGGTGAAGCTTTCTTT.

The rearrangement uses TRBV6-1 and TRBJ2-7; D is perhaps TRBD1 or TRBD2 (5 bases each). This CDR3 comprises 13 residues. V dropped 8 bases and J dropped 5 bases, with 16 bases sitting between them. The germline CDR1 and CDR2 sequences are MNHNS and SASEGT. In nucleotides, the CDR3 is TGTGCCAGCCAAGAGGGGCCTGTTGACGAGCAGTACTTC. Translating gives CASQEGPVDEQYF.

Only a few counts were recorded for this clonotype. The V and J genes are TRBV13 and TRBJ2-2; 7 bases agree with TRBD1. The V segment lost 3 bases and the J segment 6 bases; nucleotides outside the gene matches: 1. CDR1 and CDR2 from the germline V gene are PRHDT and FYEKMQ (reference sequence). CDR3 length: 13 residues. CDR3 sequence: CASSFQGAGELFF. As DNA, the CDR3 is TGTGCCAGCAGCTTTCAGGGGGCCGGGGAGCTGTTTTTT. Full variable domain (missing parts from reference TRBV13 and TRBJ2-2): AAGVIQSPRHLIKEKRETATLKCYPIPRHDTVYWYQQGPGQDPQFLISFYEKMQSDKGSIPDRFSAQQFSDYHSELNMSSLELGDSALYFCASSFQGAGELFFGEGSRLTVL.

There are a few counts of this clonotype. The rearrangement joins TRBV11-2 to TRBJ1-5; TRBD1 agrees at 8 bases. The CDR3 loop spans 15 amino acids. The J segment lost 7 bases and the V segment lost 0 bases, leaving 5 bases of the junction unmatched. Per germline, CDR1 SGHAT and CDR2 FQNNGV. CDR3 nucleotides: TGTGCCAGCAGCTTAGATTTAACAGGGGGGCAGCCCCAGCATTTT. As protein: CASSLDLTGGQPQHF.

This clonotype was detected a few times. The gene calls are TRBV7-2 and TRBJ1-1, with TRBD1 matching over 9 bases. After removal of 2 bases from V and 11 bases from J, the junction contained 15 bases not matched to a gene. The CDR3 spans 16 residues. The germline V gene encodes CDR1 SGHTA and CDR2 FQGNSA. CDR3 in amino acids: CASSLIAPDRGSLAFF. CDR3 coding DNA: TGTGCCAGCAGCTTAATCGCCCCGGACAGGGGAAGTTTGGCTTTCTTT.